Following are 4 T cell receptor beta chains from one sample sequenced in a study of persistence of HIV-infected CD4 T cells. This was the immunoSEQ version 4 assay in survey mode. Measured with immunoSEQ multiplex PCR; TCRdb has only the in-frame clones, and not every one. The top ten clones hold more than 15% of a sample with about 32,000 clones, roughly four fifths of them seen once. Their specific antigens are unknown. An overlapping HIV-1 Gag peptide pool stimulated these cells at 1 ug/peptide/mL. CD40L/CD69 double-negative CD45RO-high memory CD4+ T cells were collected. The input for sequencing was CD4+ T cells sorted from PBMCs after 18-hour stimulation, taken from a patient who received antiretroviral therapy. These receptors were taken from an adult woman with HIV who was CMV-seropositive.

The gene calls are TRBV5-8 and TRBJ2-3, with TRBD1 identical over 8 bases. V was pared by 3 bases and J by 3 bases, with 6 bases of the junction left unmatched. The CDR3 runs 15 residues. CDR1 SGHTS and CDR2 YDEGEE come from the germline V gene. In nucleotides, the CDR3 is TGTGCCAGCAGCTACTACAGGGGGGAAACAGATACGCAGTATTTT. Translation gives CASSYYRGETDTQYF.

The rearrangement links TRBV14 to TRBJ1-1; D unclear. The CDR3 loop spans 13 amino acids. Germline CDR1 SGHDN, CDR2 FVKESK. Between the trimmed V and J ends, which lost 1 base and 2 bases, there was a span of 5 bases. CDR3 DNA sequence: TGTGCCAGCAGCCAAGCCCTAAACACTGAAGCTTTCTTT. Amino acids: CASSQALNTEAFF.

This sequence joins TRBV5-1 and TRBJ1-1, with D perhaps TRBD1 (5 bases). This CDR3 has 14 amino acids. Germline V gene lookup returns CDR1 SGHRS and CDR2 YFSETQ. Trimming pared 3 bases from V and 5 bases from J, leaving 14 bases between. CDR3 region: CASSWDPRGTEAFF. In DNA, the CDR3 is TGCGCCAGCAGCTGGGACCCCCGGGGAACTGAAGCTTTCTTT. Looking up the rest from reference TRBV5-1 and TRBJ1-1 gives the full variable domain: KAGVTQTPRYLIKTRGQQVTLSCSPISGHRSVSWYQQTPGQGLQFLFEYFSETQRNKGNFPGRFSGRQFSNSRSEMNVSTLELGDSALYLCASSWDPRGTEAFFGQGTRLTVV.

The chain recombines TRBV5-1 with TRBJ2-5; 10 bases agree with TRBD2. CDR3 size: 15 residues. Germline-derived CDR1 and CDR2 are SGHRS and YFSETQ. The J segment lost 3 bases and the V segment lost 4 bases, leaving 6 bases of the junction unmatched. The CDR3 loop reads CASSHTGTSEETQYF. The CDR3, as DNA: TGCGCCAGCAGCCACACTGGGACTAGCGAAGAGACCCAGTACTTC.